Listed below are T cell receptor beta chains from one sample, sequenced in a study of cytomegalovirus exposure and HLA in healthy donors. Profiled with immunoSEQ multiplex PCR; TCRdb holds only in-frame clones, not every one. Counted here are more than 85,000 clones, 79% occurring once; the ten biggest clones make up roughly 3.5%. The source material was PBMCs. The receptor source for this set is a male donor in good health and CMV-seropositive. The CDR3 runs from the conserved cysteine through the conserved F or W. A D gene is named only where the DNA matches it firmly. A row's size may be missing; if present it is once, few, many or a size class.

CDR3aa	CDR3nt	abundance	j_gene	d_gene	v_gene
CATPDSLGHEQYF	TGCGCCACCCCGGACTCCCTAGGCCACGAGCAGTACTTC	once	TRBJ2-7	NA	TRBV10-1
CASTQTGGPYEQYF	TGTGCCAGCACACAGACAGGGGGGCCCTACGAGCAGTACTTC	NA	TRBJ2-7	TRBD1	TRBV27
CASSVSPGSSYEQYF	TGTGCCAGCAGCGTTTCTCCCGGGTCTTCCTACGAGCAGTACTTC	NA	TRBJ2-7	NA	TRBV7-3
CASSLNPSGGVGLNEQFF	TGCGCCAGCAGCTTGAATCCTAGCGGGGGGGTTGGCTTGAATGAGCAGTTCTTC	NA	TRBJ2-1	TRBD2	TRBV5-1
CASRNRQMNTEAFF	TGTGCCAGCAGGAACAGGCAAATGAACACTGAAGCTTTCTTT	NA	TRBJ1-1	NA	TRBV2
CASSQVYRANTEAFF	TGCGCCAGCAGCCAAGTGTACAGGGCGAACACTGAAGCTTTCTTT	few	TRBJ1-1	NA	TRBV4-3
CASSPYRVLDNEQFF	TGCGCCAGCAGCCCCTACAGGGTATTAGACAATGAGCAGTTCTTC	once	TRBJ2-1	NA	TRBV4-1
CASSDRGGGYEQYF	TGTGCCAGCAGTGATCGAGGGGGCGGTTACGAGCAGTACTTC	NA	TRBJ2-7	TRBD1	TRBV2
CATSRGLQNTIYF	TGTGCCACCAGCAGGGGACTTCAAAACACCATATATTTT	NA	TRBJ1-3	NA	TRBV15
CASRGMAGGSHEQYF	TGTGCCAGCAGGGGAATGGCGGGGGGGAGCCACGAGCAGTACTTC	once	TRBJ2-7	TRBD2	TRBV6-5
CAWTRGLFNQPQHF	TGTGCCTGGACCCGGGGATTATTCAATCAGCCCCAGCATTTT	NA	TRBJ1-5	NA	TRBV30
CASRTGAIPLQHF	TGTGCCAGCAGGACAGGTGCGATCCCACTACAGCATTTT	once	TRBJ1-5	NA	TRBV6-6
CASSLGMRQALAKNIQYF	TGTGCCAGCAGCTTAGGAATGCGACAGGCCTTAGCCAAAAACATTCAGTACTTC	NA	TRBJ2-4	NA	TRBV11-3
CASSLSAYRVDTEAFF	TGTGCCAGCAGTTTATCGGCATACAGGGTGGACACTGAAGCTTTCTTT	NA	TRBJ1-1	NA	TRBV27
CASTRTANTEAFF	TGTGCCAGCACCCGGACAGCGAACACTGAAGCTTTCTTT	NA	TRBJ1-1	NA	TRBV13
CASTSRGTYEQYF	TGTGCCAGCACCAGTCGGGGGACCTACGAGCAGTACTTC	few	TRBJ2-7	NA	TRBV5-8
CASSEELAGDDEQYF	TGTGCCAGCAGCGAAGAACTAGCGGGGGACGACGAGCAGTACTTC	NA	TRBJ2-7	TRBD2	TRBV7-2
CASSSRTGDGNTIYF	TGTGCCAGCAGCTCCCGGACAGGGGACGGAAACACCATATATTTT	NA	TRBJ1-3	TRBD1	TRBV9
CASSLASGEETQYF	TGTGCCAGCAGCTTAGCTAGCGGGGAGGAGACCCAGTACTTC	NA	TRBJ2-5	TRBD2	TRBV7-9
CASSPRQGNQPQHF	TGTGCCAGCTCACCACGGCAGGGGAATCAGCCCCAGCATTTT	NA	TRBJ1-5	NA	TRBV18
CASSAGLNTEAFF	TGTGCCAGCAGCGCAGGGTTGAACACTGAAGCTTTCTTT	NA	TRBJ1-1	NA	TRBV11-3
CASSLEGRGQGNYGYTF	TGTGCCAGCAGCTTGGAGGGTCGGGGACAGGGGAACTATGGCTACACCTTC	NA	TRBJ1-2	TRBD1	TRBV5-6
CASSLGLTSSYEQYF	TGCGCCAGCAGCCTGGGACTCACGAGCTCCTACGAGCAGTACTTC	NA	TRBJ2-7	NA	TRBV4-3
CSVDGPGGGTDTQYF	TGCAGCGTTGACGGGCCCGGAGGAGGCACAGATACGCAGTATTTT	NA	TRBJ2-3	NA	TRBV29-1
CASSQQGAGELFF	TGTGCCAGCAGCCAGCAGGGCGCCGGGGAGCTGTTTTTT	NA	TRBJ2-2	NA	TRBV14
CASSLIQGGYTF	TGTGCCAGCAGCCTTATCCAGGGGGGCTACACCTTC	NA	TRBJ1-2	NA	TRBV14
CASSYRGLDETQYF	TGTGCCAGCAGTTACCGTGGACTAGATGAGACCCAGTACTTC	NA	TRBJ2-5	TRBD2	TRBV6-5
CASSLARTGGGEQYF	TGCGCCAGCAGCTTGGCCCGGACAGGGGGCGGCGAGCAGTACTTC	NA	TRBJ2-7	TRBD1	TRBV5-1
CASSPLADETQYF	TGTGCCAGCAGCCCTCTAGCGGATGAGACCCAGTACTTC	NA	TRBJ2-5	TRBD2	TRBV5-4
CASSLQGSGGYTF	TGTGCCAGCAGCCTACAGGGTTCTGGTGGCTACACCTTC	NA	TRBJ1-2	NA	TRBV14
CASSLAAGGAWETQYF	TGTGCCAGCAGCTTAGCAGCAGGGGGCGCGTGGGAGACCCAGTACTTC	NA	TRBJ2-5	TRBD1	TRBV7-2
CASSRSPGQGHTEAFF	TGTGCCAGCAGCCGATCTCCGGGACAGGGTCACACTGAAGCTTTCTTT	NA	TRBJ1-1	TRBD1	TRBV7-9
CASSVDARQGLRNSPLHF	TGTGCCAGCAGCGTAGATGCTAGGCAGGGGTTAAGGAATTCACCCCTCCACTTT	once	TRBJ1-6	NA	TRBV9
CATSRTGQGWEQYF	TGTGCCACCAGCAGGACCGGACAGGGGTGGGAGCAGTACTTC	NA	TRBJ2-7	TRBD1	TRBV15
CASRIRQGRNEKLFF	TGTGCCAGCAGGATAAGACAGGGGCGTAACGAAAAACTGTTTTTT	few	TRBJ1-4	TRBD1	TRBV6-1
CASSEAGQAINYGYTF	TGTGCCAGCAGTGAAGCCGGACAGGCAATAAACTATGGCTACACCTTC	NA	TRBJ1-2	TRBD1	TRBV6-1
CASSLAPVGGKETQYF	TGCGCCAGCAGCTTGGCCCCTGTAGGGGGAAAAGAGACCCAGTACTTC	once	TRBJ2-5	NA	TRBV5-1
CASSQIRDRTEAFF	TGTGCCAGCAGCCAGATCAGGGATCGAACTGAAGCTTTCTTT	NA	TRBJ1-1	NA	TRBV14
CASSVDWSADTQYF	TGTGCCAGCAGCGTAGATTGGAGTGCAGATACGCAGTATTTT	NA	TRBJ2-3	NA	TRBV9
CASSPGLAGVETQYF	TGTGCCAGCAGCCCTGGACTAGCGGGGGTAGAGACCCAGTACTTC	once	TRBJ2-5	TRBD2	TRBV7-3
CASSLASRARGDTQYF	TGCGCCAGCAGCTTGGCCTCGAGGGCCCGGGGAGATACGCAGTATTTT	once	TRBJ2-3	NA	TRBV5-1
CASRTSGRADTQYF	TGCGCCAGCAGAACTAGCGGGAGGGCAGATACGCAGTATTTT	NA	TRBJ2-3	TRBD2	TRBV5-1
CASSLLGTGNSPLHF	TGTGCCAGCAGCTTATTGGGGACAGGAAATTCACCCCTCCACTTT	NA	TRBJ1-6	TRBD1	TRBV7-2
CASSSRQSTDTQYF	TGTGCCAGCAGCTCTAGACAGTCCACAGATACGCAGTATTTT	NA	TRBJ2-3	NA	TRBV5-6
CASSLGVGGSYEQYF	TGTGCCAGCAGCTTAGGGGTAGGGGGTAGCTACGAGCAGTACTTC	once	TRBJ2-7	NA	TRBV13
CASSAPGGLGEKLFF	TGTGCCAGCAGCGCGCCGGGCGGGCTTGGGGAAAAACTGTTTTTT	NA	TRBJ1-4	NA	TRBV9
CASSSGGNYGYTF	TGTGCCAGCAGCTCGGGGGGTAACTATGGCTACACCTTC	once	TRBJ1-2	NA	TRBV11-2
CAWSGAVVSYNEQFF	TGTGCCTGGAGTGGGGCAGTTGTATCTTACAATGAGCAGTTCTTC	once	TRBJ2-1	NA	TRBV30
CASNLDRVYF	TGTGCCAGCAATCTAGACCGGGTCTACTTC	NA	TRBJ1-2	NA	TRBV2
CASSRQGFDPLHTGELFF	TGTGCCAGCAGCCGCCAGGGCTTCGATCCCCTTCACACCGGGGAGCTGTTTTTT	NA	TRBJ2-2	NA	TRBV5-4
CASSIGALQNQPQHF	TGTGCCAGTAGTATAGGGGCCCTACAAAATCAGCCCCAGCATTTT	NA	TRBJ1-5	NA	TRBV19
CSSLRGGSTEAFF	TGCAGCTCCCTCCGGGGAGGGTCCACTGAAGCTTTCTTT	few	TRBJ1-1	NA	TRBV29-1
CAWSVRGTGLSYEQYF	TGTGCCTGGAGTGTACGAGGGACAGGGCTCTCCTACGAGCAGTACTTC	NA	TRBJ2-7	TRBD1	TRBV30
CAWSLGQGGEQYF	TGTGCCTGGAGTCTCGGACAGGGGGGCGAGCAGTACTTC	NA	TRBJ2-7	TRBD1	TRBV30
CASSLQGNNYGYTF	TGTGCCAGCAGCTTACAGGGGAATAACTATGGCTACACCTTC	NA	TRBJ1-2	NA	TRBV11-3